This TCR beta chain comes out of a study of blood T cell repertoires in COVID-19. Study summary: Collection of acute and convalescent COVID-19 samples took place in the United States, Italy and Spain. From T cells, B-cell-depleted T cells, or PBMCs came the material, which was cDNA or gDNA.

As processed by the authors: Nucleated cell counts were estimated from reference gene primer amplification. The protocol was immunoSEQ multiplex PCR, while the TCRdb copy is restricted to in-frame clones and leaves out a portion. V, J and clone size are those of that table, while D and trimming were read from the DNA. The table records roughly 32,000 clones, around nine tenths of them present only once. The receptor was isolated from a man in his fifties or sixties with active COVID-19. What was sequenced was peripheral blood.

CDR3 sequence (DNA): TGCGCCAGCAGCCAAGGGTTTGGGGGGACCGGGGAGCTGTTTTTT. This sequence encodes CASSQGFGGTGELFF. The chain recombines TRBV4-3 with TRBJ2-2; D might be TRBD2 (6 bases). Trimming stripped 1 base from V and 5 bases from J, with 11 bases between. Looked up from germline, CDR1 is LGHNA and CDR2 is YSLEER. The CDR3 length is 15 residues.